A single sample is the source of the 20 T cell receptor beta chains below, sequenced in a study of T cells after yellow fever vaccination. TCRdb called the 5' RACE reads again in MiXCR, with one record for every CDR3 protein. The sample contains 450,000 to 550,000 distinct CDR3 sequences, about a fifth of which appear only once. Specimen: PBMCs, collected 15 days after the yellow fever booster vaccination. Receptors originate from a man between 25 and 39 years old who received the YFV17D yellow fever vaccine.

Only a few counts were recorded for this clonotype. The CDR3 protein is CASSPRDRVGVEAFF. CDR3 sequence (DNA): TGTGCCAGCAGCCCCCGGGACAGGGTCGGTGTTGAAGCTTTCTTT. J is TRBJ1-1 and V is TRBV3-1, with 9 bases matching TRBD1. Trimming took 4 bases from V and 7 from J; bases not matched to a gene: 10. The germline V gene encodes CDR1 LGHDT and CDR2 YNNKEL (reference sequence). The CDR3 length is 15 residues.

This clonotype was detected a few times. The chain combines TRBV20-1 with TRBJ2-7; D could derive from TRBD1 or TRBD2 (5 bases each). CDR1 and CDR2 (germline): DFQATT, SNEGSKA (reference sequence). CDR3 length: 12 residues. Deletions cut 4 bases from V and 9 bases from J, with 16 bases between. The CDR3: CSATLGPGGQYF. The DNA for the CDR3 is TGCAGTGCTACCTTGGGGCCTGGAGGGCAGTACTTC.

This clonotype was seen a handful of times. The chain links TRBV20-1 to TRBJ1-5, with TRBD1 matching over 10 bases. This CDR3 is built from 15 residues. Germline CDR1 and CDR2: DFQATT and SNEGSKA (reference sequence). V was pared by 1 base and J by 2 bases, with 2 bases of the junction left unmatched. The CDR3 region is CSARGGTGGNQPQHF. The CDR3 nucleotides read TGCAGTGCTAGAGGCGGGACAGGGGGCAATCAGCCCCAGCATTTT.

The chain recombines TRBV7-2 with TRBJ2-7, with D tentatively TRBD2 (6 bases). Trimming cost V 4 bases and J 6 bases, with 13 bases left between them. The germline CDR1 and CDR2 sequences are SGHTA and FQGNSA. The CDR3 spans 13 residues. CDR3 sequence: CASSSVLAPEQYF. The CDR3 nucleotides are TGTGCCAGCAGCTCAGTCCTAGCGCCCGAGCAGTACTTC.

This clonotype appeared a few times. The rearrangement joins TRBV29-1 to TRBJ2-5; maybe TRBD1 (6 bases). CDR1 and CDR2 from the germline V gene are SQVTM and ANQGSEA. V shed 6 bases and J shed 5 bases, with 16 bases lying between them. This CDR3 comprises 13 residues. CDR3 coding DNA: TGCAGCGTCCGACAGGCCCTGGGTGAGACCCAGTACTTC. This sequence encodes CSVRQALGETQYF.

There are a few counts of this clonotype. The rearrangement uses TRBV20-1 and TRBJ2-3; 7 bases agree with TRBD2. Germline CDR1 is DFQATT and CDR2 is SNEGSKA (reference sequence). V was clipped by 6 bases and J by 3 bases; unmatched bases: 12. This CDR3 spans 15 amino acids. In DNA, the CDR3 is TGCAGTGCGAGAAGGGACGGGCGGGAGACAGATACGCAGTATTTT. This gives the protein CSARRDGRETDTQYF.

V usage is TRBV28 and J usage is TRBJ2-3; D is unresolved. CDR1 MDHEN and CDR2 SYDVKM come from the germline V gene. With 7 bases removed from V and 1 base from J, the gap between germline ends came to 6 bases. This CDR3 region has 12 residues. CDR3 protein: CASNSRTDTQYF. CDR3 sequence (DNA): TGTGCCAGCAATTCTCGCACAGATACGCAGTATTTT.

V and J are TRBV27 and TRBJ2-5; TRBD1 matches at 8 bases. The CDR3 totals 15 residues. The junction had 4 bases not matched to a gene; V was cut back by 3 bases and J by 1 base. Per the germline V gene, CDR1 is MNHEY and CDR2 is SMNVEV (reference sequence). The chain's CDR3 is CASSFGQGGQETQYF. The CDR3 bases are TGTGCCAGCAGTTTCGGACAGGGAGGCCAAGAGACCCAGTACTTC.

This clonotype ranks as medium-sized. This chain uses TRBV18 with TRBJ2-7; no reliable D call. The CDR3 has 11 residues. Trimming left V 6 bases short and J 4 bases short, with 7 bases between. Germline values: CDR1 KGHSH, CDR2 LQKENI. The CDR3 loop is CASSPEYEQYF. The DNA for the CDR3 is TGTGCCAGCTCGCCGGAGTACGAGCAGTACTTC.

A few counts support this clonotype. V gene TRBV20-1 combines with J gene TRBJ2-7; D ambiguous. From germline, CDR1 is DFQATT and CDR2 SNEGSKA (reference sequence). Trimming pared 0 bases from V and 3 bases from J, leaving 9 bases between. CDR3 length: 13 residues. The CDR3 bases are TGCAGTGCTAGAGAGGCAGGAATCTACGAGCAGTACTTC. Its translation: CSAREAGIYEQYF.

This clonotype was counted between two and nine times. CDR3 protein: CSAASGTSGSEDTQYF. The CDR3 DNA sequence: TGCAGTGCTGCTTCCGGGACTAGCGGGAGTGAAGATACGCAGTATTTT. The rearrangement joins TRBV20-1 to TRBJ2-3, with TRBD2 matching over 14 bases. The CDR3 covers 16 residues. Per the germline V gene, CDR1 is DFQATT and CDR2 is SNEGSKA (reference sequence). Trimming cost V 5 bases and J 5 bases; bases outside gene matches: 9.

V and J are TRBV6-5 and TRBJ1-3; D gene uncertain. This CDR3 contains 14 residues. Trimming stripped 5 bases from V and 2 bases from J, with 10 bases between. Germline CDR1 MNHEY, CDR2 SVGAGI. This CDR3 is CASSLDSTGNTIYF. The CDR3 DNA follows: TGTGCCAGCAGTCTCGACTCAACTGGAAACACCATATATTTT.

The chain carries TRBV6-1 and TRBJ2-1; possibly TRBD2 for D (5 bases). Germline V gene data show CDR1 as MNHNS and CDR2 as SASEGT. The CDR3 sequence is 17 residues long. V was pared by 5 bases and J by 1 base, with 18 bases between. DNA for the CDR3: TGTGCCAGCAGTCCAGCCGACGGGGTACGGTCCTACAATGAGCAGTTCTTC. It yields the protein CASSPADGVRSYNEQFF.

This clonotype was observed a few times. CDR3 DNA sequence: TGTGCCAGCAGCTTAGCGCTCCCCGGCGATTCACCCCTCCACTTT. Translation gives CASSLALPGDSPLHF. V usage is TRBV7-9 and J usage is TRBJ1-6; D is uncertain. CDR1 and CDR2 from the germline V gene are SEHNR and FQNEAQ (reference sequence). This CDR3 spans 15 amino acids. Trimming shortened V by 0 bases and J by 8 bases, and 11 bases separated the two germline ends.

The J gene is TRBJ2-1, the V gene TRBV4-3; D is perhaps TRBD2 (5 bases). CDR1 is LGHNA and CDR2 is YSLEER in the germline V gene. This CDR3 is built from 14 residues. The V and J ends lost 1 base and 5 bases respectively, with 9 bases between them. The CDR3: CASSQVRGNNEQFF. CDR3 bases: TGCGCCAGCAGCCAAGTCAGAGGGAACAATGAGCAGTTCTTC.

This clonotype was found a few times. The J gene is TRBJ1-6, the V gene TRBV10-2, with D perhaps TRBD1 (5 bases). Germline V CDR1 and CDR2: WSHSY, SAAADI. This CDR3 comprises 14 residues. V gave up 10 bases and J gave up 6 bases, with 16 bases separating them. DNA for the CDR3: TGCGCCACCCACCGGTTGGGGCTTAATTCACCCCTCCACTTT. Residues: CATHRLGLNSPLHF.

In its sample, this clonotype was seen a few times. This chain joins TRBV20-1 and TRBJ2-7; D may be TRBD2 (6 bases). This CDR3 region has 14 residues. Trimming cost V 6 bases and J 4 bases, with 19 bases left between them. From germline, CDR1 is DFQATT and CDR2 SNEGSKA (reference sequence). DNA of the CDR3: TGCAGTGCCACGACTAGGAGCCGCAGATACGAGCAGTACTTC. The encoded protein is CSATTRSRRYEQYF.

This clonotype has only a few counts. The CDR3 here is CASSKGTGGANGYTF. For the CDR3, the DNA is TGTGCCAGCAGTAAAGGGACAGGGGGCGCGAATGGCTACACCTTC. The chain couples TRBV6-1 to TRBJ1-2; 12 positions match TRBD1. V was pared by 5 bases and J by 6 bases, with 7 bases of the junction left unmatched. The CDR3 sequence is 15 residues long. The germline CDR1 and CDR2 sequences are MNHNS and SASEGT.

Turning to this clonotype: The junction departs from germline at one end; a sequencing error may be responsible. The V and J genes are TRBV10-3 and TRBJ1-4; 7 nucleotides line up with TRBD1. The CDR3 contains 15 residues. The germline V gene has CDR1 ENHRY and CDR2 SYGVKD. CDR3 nucleotide sequence: TGTGCCATCAGACCTTCTGGGACAGCTAATGATAAACTGTTTTTT. As protein: CAIRPSGTANDKLFF.

This clonotype was recorded a few times. J is TRBJ2-7 and V is TRBV29-1; 8 nucleotides align to TRBD1. Germline V CDR1 and CDR2: SQVTM, ANQGSEA. The CDR3 covers 13 residues. V was pared by 5 bases and J by 5 bases, with 8 bases of the junction left unmatched. DNA of the CDR3: TGCAGCGTTCGGCCAGGGGGCGTCCACGAGCAGTACTTC. Translation: CSVRPGGVHEQYF.